The clone carrying this TCR beta chain appeared a single time. This entry belongs to a study of blood T cell repertoires in COVID-19. Study-wide background: Samples of COVID-19 (acute and convalescent) were obtained from the United States, Italy and Spain.

Germline V gives CDR1 SGDLS, CDR2 YYNGEE. This CDR3 contains 12 residues. The V and J ends lost 0 bases and 8 bases respectively, with 6 bases between them. Per the authors' pipeline: Cell counts per sample came from amplifying reference gene primers. Clones were read by immunoSEQ multiplex PCR, and TCRdb kept only the in-frame ones, dropping some. From that table come the V and J calls and clone size; the DNA was used to work out D and trimming. Seen here are some 170,000 clones, over 80% observed once, and the top ten hold approximately 8.7%. This chain links TRBV9 with TRBJ2-1, with D unclear. The receptor comes from a woman in her sixties or seventies with acute or convalescent COVID-19. The sequenced sample was peripheral blood. The CDR3 is CASSVAVDEQFF. The CDR3 DNA sequence: TGTGCCAGCAGCGTAGCTGTAGATGAGCAGTTCTTC.